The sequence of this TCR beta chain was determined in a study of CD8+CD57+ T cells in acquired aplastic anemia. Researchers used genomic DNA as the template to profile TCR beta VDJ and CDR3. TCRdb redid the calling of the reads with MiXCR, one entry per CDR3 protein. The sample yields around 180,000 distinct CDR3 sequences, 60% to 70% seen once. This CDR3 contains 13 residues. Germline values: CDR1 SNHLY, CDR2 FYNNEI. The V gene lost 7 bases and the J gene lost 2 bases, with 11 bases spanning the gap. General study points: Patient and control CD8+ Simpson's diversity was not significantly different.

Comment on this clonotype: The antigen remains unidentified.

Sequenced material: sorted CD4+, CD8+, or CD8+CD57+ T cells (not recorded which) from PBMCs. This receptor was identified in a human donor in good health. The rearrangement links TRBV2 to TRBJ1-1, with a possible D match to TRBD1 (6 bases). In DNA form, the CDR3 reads TGTGCCAGCAAGGAACAGGGCAACACTGAAGCTTTCTTT. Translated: CASKEQGNTEAFF.